The clone carrying this T cell receptor (beta chain) came up many times. The sample originates from a study of blood T cell repertoires in COVID-19. Across the whole study: Material from acute and convalescent COVID-19 was sourced from the United States, Italy and Spain. The analysed material was cDNA or gDNA that came from T cells, B-cell-depleted T cells, or PBMCs.

The age range of participants was 18 to 89 years, with residence in more than 20 US areas. Clinical history reported by participants formed the basis on which cohorts were assigned. Generated by immunoSEQ multiplex PCR, the TCRdb table keeps only in-frame clones and is missing some. The sample carries hundreds of thousands of clones, around nine tenths recorded once. This receptor was identified in a woman aged 45-59 years who had been exposed to COVID-19. Sequencing was carried out using PBMCs or T cells enriched from blood (not recorded which).

CDR3 DNA sequence: TGTGCCAGCAGCTCGGGAGGGACAGGGGGCAATGAGCAGTTCTTC. Translated: CASSSGGTGGNEQFF. The chain has TRBV6-4 and TRBJ2-1; the match to TRBD1 covers 11 bases. The CDR3 totals 15 residues. The germline V gene encodes CDR1 MRHNA and CDR2 SNTAGT. The ends lost 6 bases at V and 6 bases at J; junction bases unmatched: 7.